Sequencing of this T cell receptor beta chain was carried out in a study of blood T cell repertoires in COVID-19. Study overall: Both acute and convalescent COVID-19 samples were obtained from the United States, Italy and Spain. PBMCs, B-cell-depleted T cells, or T cells provided the cDNA or gDNA that made up the material.

Per germline, CDR1 SGHRS and CDR2 YFSETQ. The CDR3 consists of 18 residues. Germline trimming cut 0 bases from V and 6 bases from J; bases unmatched to any gene: 14. Study processing details: Estimation of nucleated cell counts relied on the amplification of reference gene primers. Repertoires were generated with immunoSEQ multiplex PCR, while TCRdb's copy carries only in-frame clones and drops some. D and trimming were read from the DNA, whereas the V and J calls and clone size are those reported in that table. This sample has under 300,000 clones, with 85% to 90% found just once. Sequences were obtained from peripheral blood. This rearrangement joins TRBV5-1 to TRBJ1-2; 10 bases are shared with TRBD1. This TCR was sampled from a woman in her 40s with acute or convalescent COVID-19. CDR3 sequence: CASSLAVGTGALGDGYTF. The CDR3 nucleotides read TGCGCCAGCAGCTTGGCCGTTGGGACAGGGGCCCTGGGGGATGGCTACACCTTC.